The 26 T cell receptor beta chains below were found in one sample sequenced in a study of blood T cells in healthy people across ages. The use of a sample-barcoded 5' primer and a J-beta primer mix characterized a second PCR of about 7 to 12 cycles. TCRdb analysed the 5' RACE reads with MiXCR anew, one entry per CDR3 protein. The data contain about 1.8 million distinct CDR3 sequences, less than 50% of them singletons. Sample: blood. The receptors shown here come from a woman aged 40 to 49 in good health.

In nucleotides, the CDR3 is TGTGCCAGCAGGCCCGGGACAGGGGGCGAGGGGTCCTACAATGAGCAGTTCTTC. This sequence encodes CASRPGTGGEGSYNEQFF. The rearrangement links TRBV6-2 or TRBV6-3 to TRBJ2-1; 12 positions match TRBD1. V dropped 6 bases and J dropped 1; count of bases not matched to a gene: 10. Looked up from germline, CDR1 is MNHEY and CDR2 is SVGEGT. The CDR3 consists of 18 residues.

The CDR3 DNA follows: TGTGCCAGCAGGGACATGGACTTCGGCAATGAGCAGTTCTTC. Its translation is CASRDMDFGNEQFF. The genes are TRBV12-3 or TRBV12-4 and TRBJ2-1; perhaps D is TRBD1 or TRBD2 (5 bases each). V was cut by 6 bases and J by 6 bases, with 15 bases left in between. The CDR3 sequence is 14 residues long.

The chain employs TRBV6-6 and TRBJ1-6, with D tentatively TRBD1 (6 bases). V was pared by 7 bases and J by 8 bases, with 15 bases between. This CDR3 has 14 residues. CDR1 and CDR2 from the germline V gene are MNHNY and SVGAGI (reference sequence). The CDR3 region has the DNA TGTGCCAGCATCGTCGGGGACATCGATTCACCCCTCCACTTT. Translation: CASIVGDIDSPLHF.

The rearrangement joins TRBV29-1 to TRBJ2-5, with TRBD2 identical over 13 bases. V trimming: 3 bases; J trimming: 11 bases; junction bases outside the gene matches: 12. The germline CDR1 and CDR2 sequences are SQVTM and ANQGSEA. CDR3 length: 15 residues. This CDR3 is CSVDLRTSGGPEQYF. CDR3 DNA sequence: TGCAGCGTTGATCTTAGGACTAGCGGGGGTCCTGAGCAGTACTTC. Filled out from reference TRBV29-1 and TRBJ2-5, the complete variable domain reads SAVISQKPSRDICQRGTSLTIQCQVDSQVTMMFWYRQQPGQSLTLIATANQGSEATYESGFVIDKFPISRPNLTFSTLTVSNMSPEDSSIYLCSVDLRTSGGPEQYFGPGTRLLVL.

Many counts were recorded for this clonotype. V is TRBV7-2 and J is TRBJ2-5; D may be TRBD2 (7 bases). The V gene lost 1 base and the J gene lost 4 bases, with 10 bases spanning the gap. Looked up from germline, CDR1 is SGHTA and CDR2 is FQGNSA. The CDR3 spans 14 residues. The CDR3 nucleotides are TGTGCCAGCAGCTTAGATAGGGGGGGAGAGACCCAGTACTTC. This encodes CASSLDRGGETQYF.

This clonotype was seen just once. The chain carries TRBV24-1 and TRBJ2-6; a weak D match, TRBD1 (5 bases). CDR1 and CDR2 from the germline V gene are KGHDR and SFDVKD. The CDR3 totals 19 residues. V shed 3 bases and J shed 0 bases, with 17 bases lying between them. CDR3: CATSDPRQGQSSGANVLTF. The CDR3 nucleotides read TGTGCCACCAGTGATCCCCGCCAGGGCCAGAGCTCTGGGGCCAACGTCCTGACTTTC.

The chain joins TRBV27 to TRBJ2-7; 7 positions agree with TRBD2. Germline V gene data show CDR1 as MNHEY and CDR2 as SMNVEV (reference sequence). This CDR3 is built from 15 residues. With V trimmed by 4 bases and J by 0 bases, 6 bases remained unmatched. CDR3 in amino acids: CASSWVGGSSYEQYF. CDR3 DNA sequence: TGTGCCAGCAGTTGGGTGGGGGGGAGCTCCTACGAGCAGTACTTC.

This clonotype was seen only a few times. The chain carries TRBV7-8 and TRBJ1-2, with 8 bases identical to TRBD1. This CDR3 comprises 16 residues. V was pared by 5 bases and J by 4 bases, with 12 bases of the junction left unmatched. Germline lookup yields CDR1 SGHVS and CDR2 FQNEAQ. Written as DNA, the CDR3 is TGTGCCAGCAGCCGGCCGGCCGAGACAGGGGTCTATGGCTACACCTTC. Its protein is CASSRPAETGVYGYTF.

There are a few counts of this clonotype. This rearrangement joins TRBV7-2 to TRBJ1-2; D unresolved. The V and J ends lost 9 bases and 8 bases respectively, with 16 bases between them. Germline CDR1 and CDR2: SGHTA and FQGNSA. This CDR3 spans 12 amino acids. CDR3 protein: CASLLEARGYTF. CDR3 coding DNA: TGTGCCAGTCTTCTTGAAGCCCGGGGCTACACCTTC.

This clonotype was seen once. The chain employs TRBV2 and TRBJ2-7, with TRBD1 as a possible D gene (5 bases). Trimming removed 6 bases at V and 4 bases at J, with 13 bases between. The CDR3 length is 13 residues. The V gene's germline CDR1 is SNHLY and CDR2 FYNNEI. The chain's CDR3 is CASRDWGRYEQYF. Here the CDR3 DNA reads TGTGCCAGCAGAGACTGGGGCCGGTACGAGCAGTACTTC.

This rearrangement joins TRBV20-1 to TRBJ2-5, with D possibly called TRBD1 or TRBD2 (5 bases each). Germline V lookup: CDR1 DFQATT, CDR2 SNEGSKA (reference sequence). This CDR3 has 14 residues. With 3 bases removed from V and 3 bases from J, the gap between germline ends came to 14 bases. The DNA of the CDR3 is TGCAGTGCTAGGATTGAGGGACGGGAAGAGACCCAGTACTTC. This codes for CSARIEGREETQYF.

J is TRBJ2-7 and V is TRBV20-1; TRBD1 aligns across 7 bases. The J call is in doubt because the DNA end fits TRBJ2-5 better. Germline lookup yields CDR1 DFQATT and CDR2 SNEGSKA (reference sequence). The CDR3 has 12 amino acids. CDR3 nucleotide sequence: TGCAGTGCTGAGGGGGCGGGAGAGACCCAGTACTTC. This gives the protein CSAEGAGETQYF.

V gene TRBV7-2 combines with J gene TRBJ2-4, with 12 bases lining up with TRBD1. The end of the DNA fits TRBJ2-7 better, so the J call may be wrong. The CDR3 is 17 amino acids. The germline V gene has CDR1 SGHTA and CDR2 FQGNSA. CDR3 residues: CASSLAPGTGGRNEQYF. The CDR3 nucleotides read TGTGCCAGCAGCTTAGCCCCCGGGACAGGGGGCAGAAACGAGCAGTACTTC.

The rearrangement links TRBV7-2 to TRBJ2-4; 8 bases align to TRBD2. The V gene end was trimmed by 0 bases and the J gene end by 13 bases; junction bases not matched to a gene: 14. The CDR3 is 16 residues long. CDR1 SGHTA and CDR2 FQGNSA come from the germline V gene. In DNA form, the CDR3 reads TGTGCCAGCAGCTTAGCGTCGCGGGGGGCTCGAGAGGCCCAGTACTTC. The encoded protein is CASSLASRGAREAQYF. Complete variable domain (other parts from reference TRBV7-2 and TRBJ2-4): GAGVSQSPSNKVTEKGKDVELRCDPISGHTALYWYRQSLGQGLEFLIYFQGNSAPDKSGLPSDRFSAERTGGSVSTLTIQRTQQEDSAVYLCASSLASRGAREAQYFGAGTRLSVL.

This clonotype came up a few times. The CDR3 loop reads CASSYRTLNYGYTF. The CDR3 bases are TGTGCCAGCAGTTACAGAACTCTTAACTATGGCTACACCTTC. The chain has TRBV6-2 or TRBV6-3 and TRBJ1-2; no clear D. V shed 2 bases and J shed 1 base, with 8 bases lying between them. Germline V CDR1 and CDR2: MNHEY, SVGEGT. This CDR3 is built from 14 residues.

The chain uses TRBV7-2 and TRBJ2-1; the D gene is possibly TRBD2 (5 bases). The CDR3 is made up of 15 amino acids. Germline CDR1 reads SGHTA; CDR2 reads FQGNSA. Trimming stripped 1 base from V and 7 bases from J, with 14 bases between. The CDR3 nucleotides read TGTGCCAGCAGCTTAGTTCTCCTCCGGGATAATGAGCAGTTCTTC. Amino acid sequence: CASSLVLLRDNEQFF.

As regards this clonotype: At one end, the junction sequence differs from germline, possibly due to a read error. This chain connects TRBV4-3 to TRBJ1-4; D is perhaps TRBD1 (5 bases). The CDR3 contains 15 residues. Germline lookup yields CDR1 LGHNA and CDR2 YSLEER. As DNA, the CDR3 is TGCGCCGGCAGCCAACGGGGGGATGCTAATGAAAAACTGTTTTTT. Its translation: CAGSQRGDANEKLFF.

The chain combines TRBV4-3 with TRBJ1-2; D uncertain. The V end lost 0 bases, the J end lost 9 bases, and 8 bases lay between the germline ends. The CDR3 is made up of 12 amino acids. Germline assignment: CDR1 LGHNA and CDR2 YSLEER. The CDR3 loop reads CASSQDRWSYTF. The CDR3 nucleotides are TGCGCCAGCAGCCAAGATCGATGGAGCTACACCTTC.

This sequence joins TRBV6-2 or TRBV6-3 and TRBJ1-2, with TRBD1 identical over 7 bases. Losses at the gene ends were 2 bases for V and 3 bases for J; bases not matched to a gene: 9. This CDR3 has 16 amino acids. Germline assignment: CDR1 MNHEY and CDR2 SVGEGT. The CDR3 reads CASSYPRQGRHYGYTF. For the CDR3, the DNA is TGTGCCAGCAGTTACCCAAGACAGGGTAGGCACTATGGCTACACCTTC.

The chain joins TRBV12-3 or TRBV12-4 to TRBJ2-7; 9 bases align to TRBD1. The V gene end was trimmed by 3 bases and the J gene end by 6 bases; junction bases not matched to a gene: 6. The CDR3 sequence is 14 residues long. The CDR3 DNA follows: TGTGCCAGCAGTTTGATACAGGGGGCTTCCGAGCAGTACTTC. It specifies CASSLIQGASEQYF.

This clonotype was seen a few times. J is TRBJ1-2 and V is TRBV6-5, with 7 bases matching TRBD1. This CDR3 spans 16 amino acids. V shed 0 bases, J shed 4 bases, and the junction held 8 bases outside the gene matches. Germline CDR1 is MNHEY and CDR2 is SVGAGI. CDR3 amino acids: CASSYSGRGHGYGYTF. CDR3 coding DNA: TGTGCCAGCAGTTACTCGGGGAGGGGGCACGGCTATGGCTACACCTTC.

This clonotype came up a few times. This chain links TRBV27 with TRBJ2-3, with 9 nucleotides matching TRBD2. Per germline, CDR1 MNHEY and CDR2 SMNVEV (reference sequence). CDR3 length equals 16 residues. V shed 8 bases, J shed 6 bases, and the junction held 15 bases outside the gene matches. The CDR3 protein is CASRTNMGLADDTQYF. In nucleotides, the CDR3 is TGTGCCAGCCGGACCAACATGGGACTAGCTGACGATACGCAGTATTTT.

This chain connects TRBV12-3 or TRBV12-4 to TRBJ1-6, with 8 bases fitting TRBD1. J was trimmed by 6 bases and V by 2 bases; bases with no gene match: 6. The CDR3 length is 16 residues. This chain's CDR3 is CASSLSQGAFNSPLHF. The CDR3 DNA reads TGTGCCAGCAGTTTATCTCAGGGGGCGTTTAATTCACCCCTCCACTTT.

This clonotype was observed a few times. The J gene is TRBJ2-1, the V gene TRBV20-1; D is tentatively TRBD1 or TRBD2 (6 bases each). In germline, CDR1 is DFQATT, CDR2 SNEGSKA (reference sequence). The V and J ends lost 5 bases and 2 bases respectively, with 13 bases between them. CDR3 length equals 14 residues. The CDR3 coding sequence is TGCAGTGCTCCCCGGGGGCCTCCCTACAATGAGCAGTTCTTC. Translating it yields CSAPRGPPYNEQFF.

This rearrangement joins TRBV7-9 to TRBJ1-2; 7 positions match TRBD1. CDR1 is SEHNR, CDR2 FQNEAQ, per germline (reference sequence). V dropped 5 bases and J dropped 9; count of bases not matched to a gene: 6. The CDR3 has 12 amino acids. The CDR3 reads CASSDREPSYTF. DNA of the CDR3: TGTGCCAGCAGCGACAGGGAGCCTAGCTACACCTTC.

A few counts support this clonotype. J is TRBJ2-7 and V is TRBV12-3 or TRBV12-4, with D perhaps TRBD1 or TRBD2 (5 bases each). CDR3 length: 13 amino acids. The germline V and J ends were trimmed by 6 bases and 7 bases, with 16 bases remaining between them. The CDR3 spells CASSRNRWGEQYF. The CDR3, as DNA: TGTGCCAGCAGCCGGAACAGGTGGGGGGAGCAGTACTTC.